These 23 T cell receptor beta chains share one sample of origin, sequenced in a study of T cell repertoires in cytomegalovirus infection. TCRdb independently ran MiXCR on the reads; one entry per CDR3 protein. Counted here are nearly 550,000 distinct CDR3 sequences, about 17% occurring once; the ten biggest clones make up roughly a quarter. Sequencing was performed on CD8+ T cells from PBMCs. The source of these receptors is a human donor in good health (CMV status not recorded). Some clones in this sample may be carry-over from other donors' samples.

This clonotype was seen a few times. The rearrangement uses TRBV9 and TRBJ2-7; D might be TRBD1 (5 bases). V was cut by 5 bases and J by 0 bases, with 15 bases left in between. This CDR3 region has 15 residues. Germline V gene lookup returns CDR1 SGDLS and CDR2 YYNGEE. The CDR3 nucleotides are TGTGCCAGCAGTTCTGGGGCAGCGTACTCCTACGAGCAGTACTTC. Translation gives CASSSGAAYSYEQYF.

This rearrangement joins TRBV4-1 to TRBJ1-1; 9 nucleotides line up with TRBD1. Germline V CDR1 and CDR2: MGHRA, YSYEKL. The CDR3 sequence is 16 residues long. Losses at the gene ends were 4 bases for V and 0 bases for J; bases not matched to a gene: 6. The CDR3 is CASSPGTGPMNTEAFF. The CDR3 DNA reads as TGCGCCAGCAGCCCCGGGACAGGGCCCATGAACACTGAAGCTTTCTTT.

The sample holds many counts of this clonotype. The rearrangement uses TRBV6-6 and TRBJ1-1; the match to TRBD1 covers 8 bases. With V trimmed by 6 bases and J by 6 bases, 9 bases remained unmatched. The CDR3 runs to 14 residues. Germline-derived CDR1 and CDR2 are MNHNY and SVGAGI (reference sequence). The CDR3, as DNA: TGTGCCAGCAGAATACTCGGGACAGGCTCTGAAGCTTTCTTT. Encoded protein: CASRILGTGSEAFF.

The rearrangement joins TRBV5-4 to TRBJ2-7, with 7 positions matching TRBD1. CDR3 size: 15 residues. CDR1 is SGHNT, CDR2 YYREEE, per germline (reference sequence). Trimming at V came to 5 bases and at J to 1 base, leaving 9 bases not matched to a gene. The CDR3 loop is CASSIRQGSSYEQYF. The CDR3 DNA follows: TGTGCCAGCAGTATTCGACAGGGTTCGTCCTACGAGCAGTACTTC. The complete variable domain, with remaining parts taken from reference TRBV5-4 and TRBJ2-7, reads ETGVTQSPTHLIKTRGQQVTLRCSSQSGHNTVSWYQQALGQGPQFIFQYYREEENGRGNFPPRFSGLQFPNYSSELNVNALELDDSALYLCASSIRQGSSYEQYFGPGTRLTVT.

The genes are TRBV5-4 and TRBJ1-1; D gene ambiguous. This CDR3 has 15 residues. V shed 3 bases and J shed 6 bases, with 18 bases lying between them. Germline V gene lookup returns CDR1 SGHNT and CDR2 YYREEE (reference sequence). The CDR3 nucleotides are TGTGCCAGCAGCTCCCCCTCTTTCGCGCACGCTGAAGCTTTCTTT. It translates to CASSSPSFAHAEAFF. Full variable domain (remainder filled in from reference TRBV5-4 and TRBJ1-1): ETGVTQSPTHLIKTRGQQVTLRCSSQSGHNTVSWYQQALGQGPQFIFQYYREEENGRGNFPPRFSGLQFPNYSSELNVNALELDDSALYLCASSSPSFAHAEAFFGQGTRLTVV.

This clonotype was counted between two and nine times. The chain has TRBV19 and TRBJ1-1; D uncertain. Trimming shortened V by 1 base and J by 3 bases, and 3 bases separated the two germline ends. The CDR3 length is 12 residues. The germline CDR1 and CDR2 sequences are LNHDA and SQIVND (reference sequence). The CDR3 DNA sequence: TGTGCCAGTAGTATAGTTGACACTGAAGCTTTCTTT. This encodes CASSIVDTEAFF.

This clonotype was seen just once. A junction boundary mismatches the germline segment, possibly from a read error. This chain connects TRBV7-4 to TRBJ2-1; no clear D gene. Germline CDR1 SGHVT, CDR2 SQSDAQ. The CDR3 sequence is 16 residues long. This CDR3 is CASSSVFKASYNDQFF. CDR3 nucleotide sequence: TGTGCAAGCAGCTCCGTCTTTAAGGCCTCCTACAATGATCAGTTCTTC.

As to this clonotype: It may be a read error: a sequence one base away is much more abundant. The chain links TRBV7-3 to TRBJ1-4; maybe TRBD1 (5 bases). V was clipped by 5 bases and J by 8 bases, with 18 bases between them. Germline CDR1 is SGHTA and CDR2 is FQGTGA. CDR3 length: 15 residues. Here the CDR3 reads CASSPRDELREKLFF. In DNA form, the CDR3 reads TGTGCCAGCAGCCCACGGGACGAACTACGGGAAAAACTGTTTTTT.

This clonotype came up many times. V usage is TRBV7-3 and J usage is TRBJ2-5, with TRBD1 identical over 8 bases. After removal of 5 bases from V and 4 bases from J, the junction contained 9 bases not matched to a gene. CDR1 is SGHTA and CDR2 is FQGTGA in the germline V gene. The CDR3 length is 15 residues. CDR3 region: CASSPLGQGGETQYF. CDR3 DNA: TGTGCCAGCAGCCCGCTAGGACAGGGTGGAGAGACCCAGTACTTC.

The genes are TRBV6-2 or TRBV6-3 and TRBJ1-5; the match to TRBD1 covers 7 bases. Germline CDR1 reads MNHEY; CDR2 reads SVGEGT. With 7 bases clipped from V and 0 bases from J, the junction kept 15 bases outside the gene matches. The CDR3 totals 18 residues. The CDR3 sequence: CASTDWDRGSYSNQPQHF. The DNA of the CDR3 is TGTGCCAGCACCGATTGGGACAGAGGAAGTTATAGCAATCAGCCCCAGCATTTT.

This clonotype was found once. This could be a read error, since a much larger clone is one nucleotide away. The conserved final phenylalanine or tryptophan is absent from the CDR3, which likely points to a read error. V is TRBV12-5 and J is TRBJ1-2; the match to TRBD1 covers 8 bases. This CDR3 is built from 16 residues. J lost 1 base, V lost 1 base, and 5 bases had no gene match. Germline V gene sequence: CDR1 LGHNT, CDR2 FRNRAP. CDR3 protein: CASGLGRGQDNYGYTL. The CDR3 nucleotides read TGTGCTAGTGGTTTGGGCAGGGGGCAGGATAACTATGGCTACACCCTC.

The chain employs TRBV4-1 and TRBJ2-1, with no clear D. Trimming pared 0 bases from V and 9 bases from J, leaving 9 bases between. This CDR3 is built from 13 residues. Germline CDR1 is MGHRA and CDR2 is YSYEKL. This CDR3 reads CASSQDGIGEQFF. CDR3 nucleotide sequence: TGCGCCAGCAGCCAAGATGGGATTGGTGAGCAGTTCTTC.

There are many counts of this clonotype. CDR3 in DNA: TGTGCCAGCACCTCGGACAGGGGTCCGTACGGTAATGAAAAACTGTTTTTT. Translated, it gives CASTSDRGPYGNEKLFF. The rearrangement uses TRBV7-9 and TRBJ1-4; 9 bases fit TRBD1. The trim removed 7 bases at V and 4 bases at J, leaving 13 bases unmatched. Germline values: CDR1 SEHNR, CDR2 FQNEAQ (reference sequence). The CDR3 has 17 residues.

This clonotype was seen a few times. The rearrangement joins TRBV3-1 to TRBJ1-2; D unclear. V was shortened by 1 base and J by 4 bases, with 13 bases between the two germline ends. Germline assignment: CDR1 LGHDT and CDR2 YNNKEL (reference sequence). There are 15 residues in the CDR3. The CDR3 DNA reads TGTGCCAGCAGCCAAGTCGGACTCCTCGTCTATGGCTACACCTTC. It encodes CASSQVGLLVYGYTF. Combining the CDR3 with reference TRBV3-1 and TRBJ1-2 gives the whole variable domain DTAVSQTPKYLVTQMGNDKSIKCEQNLGHDTMYWYKQDSKKFLKIMFSYNNKELIINETVPNRFSPKSPDKAHLNLHINSLELGDSAVYFCASSQVGLLVYGYTFGSGTRLTVV.

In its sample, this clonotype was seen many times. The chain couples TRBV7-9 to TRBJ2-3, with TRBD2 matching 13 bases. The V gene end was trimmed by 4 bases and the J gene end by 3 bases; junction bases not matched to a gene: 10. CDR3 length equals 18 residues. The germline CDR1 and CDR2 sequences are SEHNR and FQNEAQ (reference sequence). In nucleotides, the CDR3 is TGTGCCAGCAGCTCATCTTGGACTAGCGGGAGTAGGACAGATACGCAGTATTTT. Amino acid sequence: CASSSSWTSGSRTDTQYF.

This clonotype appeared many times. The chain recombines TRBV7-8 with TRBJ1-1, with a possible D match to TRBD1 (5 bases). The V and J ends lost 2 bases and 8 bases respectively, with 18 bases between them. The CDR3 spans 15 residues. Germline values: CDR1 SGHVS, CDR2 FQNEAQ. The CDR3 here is CASSLNVRGAAEAFF. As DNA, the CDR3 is TGTGCCAGCAGCTTAAATGTCCGAGGGGCGGCAGAAGCTTTCTTT.

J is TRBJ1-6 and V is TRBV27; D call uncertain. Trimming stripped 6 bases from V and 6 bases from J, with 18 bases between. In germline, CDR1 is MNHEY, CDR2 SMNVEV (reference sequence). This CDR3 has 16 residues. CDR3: CASRFFPRGSNSPLHF. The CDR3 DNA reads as TGTGCCAGCAGATTTTTCCCCAGAGGGAGTAATTCACCCCTCCACTTT.

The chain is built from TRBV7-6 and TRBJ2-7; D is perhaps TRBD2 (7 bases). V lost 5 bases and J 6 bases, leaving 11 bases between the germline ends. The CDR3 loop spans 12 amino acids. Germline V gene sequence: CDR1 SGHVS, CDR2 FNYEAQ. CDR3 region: CASSPAGAEQYF. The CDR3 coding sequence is TGTGCCAGCAGCCCGGCGGGGGCCGAGCAGTACTTC.

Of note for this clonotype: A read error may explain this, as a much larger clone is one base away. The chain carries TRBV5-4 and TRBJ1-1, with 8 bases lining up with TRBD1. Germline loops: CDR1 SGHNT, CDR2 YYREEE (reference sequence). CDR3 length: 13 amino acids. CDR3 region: CASSFGTGDEAYF. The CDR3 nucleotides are TGTGCCAGCAGCTTTGGGACAGGCGATGAAGCTTACTTT.

The CDR3 nucleotides are TGTGCCAGTAGTCTCGCGGAAGAACAAGAGACCCAGTACTTC. Translated: CASSLAEEQETQYF. V gene TRBV19 combines with J gene TRBJ2-5; D gene unclear. Germline loops: CDR1 LNHDA, CDR2 SQIVND (reference sequence). V gave up 5 bases and J gave up 2 bases, with 12 bases separating them. This CDR3 is built from 14 residues.

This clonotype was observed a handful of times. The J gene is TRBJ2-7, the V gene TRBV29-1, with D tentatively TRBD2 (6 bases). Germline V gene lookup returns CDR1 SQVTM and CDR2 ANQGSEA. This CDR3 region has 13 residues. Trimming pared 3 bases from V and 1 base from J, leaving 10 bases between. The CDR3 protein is CSVETGTSYEQYF. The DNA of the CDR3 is TGCAGCGTTGAGACGGGGACTTCCTACGAGCAGTACTTC.

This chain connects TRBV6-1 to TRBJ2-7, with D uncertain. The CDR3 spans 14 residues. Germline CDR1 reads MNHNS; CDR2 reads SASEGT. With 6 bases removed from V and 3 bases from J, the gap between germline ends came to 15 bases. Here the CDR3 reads CASSPPSFYYEQYF. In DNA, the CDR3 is TGTGCCAGCAGCCCTCCTTCATTCTACTACGAGCAGTACTTC.

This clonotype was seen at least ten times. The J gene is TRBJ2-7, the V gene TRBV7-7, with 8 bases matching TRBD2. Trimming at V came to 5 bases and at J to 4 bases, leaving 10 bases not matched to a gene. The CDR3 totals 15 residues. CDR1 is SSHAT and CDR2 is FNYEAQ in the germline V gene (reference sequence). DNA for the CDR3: TGTGCCAGCAGCCAGGCGCGGGGGGAGGCTTACGAGCAGTACTTC. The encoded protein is CASSQARGEAYEQYF.